The 4 T cell receptor beta chains in this list originate from one sample, sequenced in a study of cytomegalovirus exposure and HLA in healthy donors. The PCR was carried out with 60 Vbeta primers and 13 Jbeta primers. The assay was immunoSEQ multiplex PCR, and TCRdb's table has in-frame clones only and misses some. The sample includes about 150,000 clones, more than 75% seen only once; the top ten take approximately 8%. Sequenced sample: PBMCs. These receptors all stem from a man between 25 and 39 years old in good health and CMV-seropositive.

The rearrangement uses TRBV27 and TRBJ1-5; D is unresolved. This CDR3 contains 16 residues. The germline CDR1 and CDR2 sequences are MNHEY and SMNVEV (reference sequence). V was shortened by 2 bases and J by 1 base, with 12 bases between the two germline ends. The CDR3 DNA follows: TGTGCCAGCAGTTTACGTGCCCAGAGGAGCAATCAGCCCCAGCATTTT. Residues: CASSLRAQRSNQPQHF.

The chain uses TRBV5-1 and TRBJ2-3, with D maybe TRBD1 (6 bases). Trimming took 7 bases from V and 2 from J, leaving 11 bases between them. The CDR3 contains 13 residues. Germline V gene data show CDR1 as SGHRS and CDR2 as YFSETQ. This CDR3 reads CASLDRTTDTQYF. CDR3 DNA: TGCGCCAGCTTGGACAGAACCACAGATACGCAGTATTTT.

The chain combines TRBV30 with TRBJ2-7; 9 nucleotides match TRBD2. V lost 8 bases, J lost 0 bases, and 2 bases stayed unmatched. The CDR3 covers 12 residues. Germline V gene lookup returns CDR1 GTSNPN and CDR2 SVGIG (reference sequence). The CDR3 sequence: CAHSGSSYEQYF. CDR3 bases: TGTGCCCATAGCGGGAGCTCCTACGAGCAGTACTTC.

The rearrangement joins TRBV5-4 to TRBJ2-1; TRBD2 matches at 16 bases. CDR3 length: 16 residues. V gave up 4 bases and J gave up 8 bases; unmatched junction bases: 6. Germline V gene data show CDR1 as SGHNT and CDR2 as YYREEE (reference sequence). The CDR3 loop is CASSTGTSGGDDEQFF. In nucleotides, the CDR3 is TGTGCCAGCAGCACCGGGACTAGCGGGGGGGACGATGAGCAGTTCTTC.